The TCR beta chain described here comes from a study of blood T cell repertoires in COVID-19. Study information: Italy, Spain and the United States were the sources of the convalescent and acute COVID-19 samples. The cDNA or gDNA used as material had been derived from T cells, B-cell-depleted T cells, or PBMCs.

Trimming cost V 6 bases and J 7 bases, with 18 bases left between them. Germline assignment: CDR1 MNHEY and CDR2 SVGAGI. The length of the CDR3 is 15 residues. In the authors' workflow: Quantification of nucleated cells was approximated via reference gene primer amplification. Sequencing used immunoSEQ multiplex PCR; TCRdb keeps in-frame clones, though not all of them. V, J and clone size derive from that table, while D and trimming were established from the DNA sequence. The sample includes 110,000 to 150,000 clones, approximately 84% of them seen just once. This receptor was identified in a human donor in a cohort sampled during active COVID-19. The specimen sequenced was peripheral blood. The chain couples TRBV6-5 to TRBJ1-4; the D is unclear. CDR3 loop: CASSYAWMGSEKLFF. The CDR3 region has the DNA TGTGCCAGCAGCTACGCCTGGATGGGGAGTGAAAAACTGTTTTTT.